What follows describes a single T cell receptor beta chain. Its antigen is unidentified. This entry is derived from a study of cytotoxic CD8 clonotypes in ibrutinib-treated CLL. Turning to the study itself: Partial responses totalled roughly 25 and complete responses 2; after median approximately 74 months, roughly 14 remained remitted and roughly twelve progressed. Broader study findings: Clonality climbed at ibrutinib response, then dropped toward baseline at progression. Clonality was higher at baseline than in age-matched healthy donors and tracked circulating CD8+ T-cell counts.

Deep sequencing aimed at 1 in 200,000 to 1 in 1 million T cells' resolution. The table came from immunoSEQ multiplex PCR; TCRdb's copy has only in-frame clones and leaves some out. The table lists around 310,000 clones, 80% of them singletons, with 5.5% to 8% in the top ten. The CDR3 runs 16 residues. The J segment lost 6 bases and the V segment lost 6 bases, leaving 12 bases of the junction unmatched. CDR1 is SGHTA and CDR2 is FQGTGA in the germline V gene. This rearrangement joins TRBV7-3 to TRBJ2-2; 8 bases agree with TRBD1. The clonotype originates from a human donor with chronic lymphocytic leukemia. The starting material was PBMCs, obtained before ibrutinib treatment. For the CDR3, the DNA is TGTGCCAGCAGACGCTCCCCGGACAGGGAGGCCGGGGAGCTGTTTTTT. The encoded protein is CASRRSPDREAGELFF.